This T cell receptor (beta chain) was documented in a study of cytomegalovirus exposure and HLA in healthy donors. Study-wide results and limits: TCR beta sequences numbering roughly 18,000 were associated with HLA alleles at 0.05 false discovery rate in a later analysis.

Researchers ran the PCR with 60 Vbeta and 13 Jbeta primers. The data were produced by immunoSEQ multiplex PCR, yet TCRdb's version contains in-frame clones alone and is incomplete. The sample records more than 100,000 clones, roughly 65% being singletons. Germline assignment: CDR1 SEHNR and CDR2 FQNEAQ (reference sequence). With 5 bases clipped from V and 5 bases from J, the junction kept 13 bases outside the gene matches. The CDR3 covers 17 residues. A remark on this clone: The target antigen is unknown.

The sequenced material came from PBMCs. The V and J genes are TRBV7-9 and TRBJ2-1; 9 bases map to TRBD1. The TCR sequence derives from a middle-aged man in good health and CMV-seropositive. CDR3 nucleotide sequence: TGTGCCAGCAGCCCGACAAAGGGACAGGGTAGGAACAATGAGCAGTTCTTC. Translation: CASSPTKGQGRNNEQFF.